This entry lists 15 T cell receptor beta chains sequenced from one sample in a study of cytomegalovirus exposure and HLA in healthy donors. The PCR had 60 Vbeta and 13 Jbeta primers. Clones were read by immunoSEQ multiplex PCR, and TCRdb kept only the in-frame ones, dropping some. Among over 130,000 clones listed, 82% were seen once. Material: PBMCs. These TCRs come from a young man in good health and CMV-seropositive.

In this sample, this clone turned up once. The rearrangement uses TRBV14 and TRBJ2-3; D is possibly TRBD2 (6 bases). V lost 2 bases and J 9 bases, leaving 12 bases between the germline ends. CDR1 is SGHDN, CDR2 FVKESK, per germline. The CDR3 runs to 13 residues. In nucleotides, the CDR3 is TGTGCCAGCAGCCAATTTAGCGGAGTAACGCAGTATTTT. It translates to CASSQFSGVTQYF.

The chain has TRBV7-3 and TRBJ2-3; a weak D match, TRBD1 (5 bases). The germline V and J ends were trimmed by 5 bases and 1 base, with 22 bases remaining between them. Germline V gene data show CDR1 as SGHTA and CDR2 as FQGTGA. The CDR3 is made up of 18 amino acids. Here the CDR3 DNA reads TGTGCCAGCAGCCCTAACTCCCCCCAGGGCGCCGGCACAGATACGCAGTATTTT. This translates into CASSPNSPQGAGTDTQYF.

The chain links TRBV11-1 to TRBJ2-6; D unclear. CDR1 is SGHAT and CDR2 is FQDESV in the germline V gene (reference sequence). The V and J ends lost 1 base and 0 bases respectively, with 10 bases between them. CDR3 size: 17 residues. CDR3: CASSLVHESSGANVLTF. In DNA form, the CDR3 reads TGTGCCAGCAGCTTAGTCCACGAGAGCTCTGGGGCCAACGTCCTGACTTTC.

The V call is TRBV4-1, the J call TRBJ2-5; 7 bases fit TRBD1. This CDR3 contains 15 residues. The V segment lost 3 bases and the J segment 5 bases; nucleotides outside the gene matches: 9. Germline CDR1 reads MGHRA; CDR2 reads YSYEKL. CDR3 amino acids: CASSQDRTVRETQYF. DNA of the CDR3: TGCGCCAGCAGCCAGGACAGGACAGTCAGGGAGACCCAGTACTTC.

A word on this clone: At one of its ends the junction is not consistent with the germline gene, which may arise from a read error. Different DNA sequences within this sample yield the same CDR3. The rearrangement links TRBV18 to TRBJ1-2; tentatively, D is TRBD1 (5 bases). There are 13 residues in the CDR3. The V gene's germline CDR1 is KGHSH and CDR2 LQKENI. The CDR3 sequence: CASSPRDQRGYTF. The CDR3 region has the DNA TGCGCCAGCTCACCGCGGGACCAAAGGGGCTACACCTTC.

J is TRBJ2-5 and V is TRBV28; tentative D call: TRBD1 (5 bases). The germline V and J ends were trimmed by 3 bases and 1 base, with 12 bases remaining between them. The CDR3 contains 15 residues. Germline V gene data show CDR1 as MDHEN and CDR2 as SYDVKM. In DNA form, the CDR3 reads TGTGCCAGCAGTTTCCCTCGTAGGGGCCAAGAGACCCAGTACTTC. Translating gives CASSFPRRGQETQYF.

This clone was seen a few times. The chain is built from TRBV6-1 and TRBJ1-4; 7 nucleotides match TRBD1. J was trimmed by 5 bases and V by 6 bases; bases with no gene match: 6. The CDR3 totals 14 residues. Germline CDR1 and CDR2: MNHNS and SASEGT. For the CDR3, the DNA is TGTGCCAGCAGACCGGGACAGTCAAATGAAAAACTGTTTTTT. Translating gives CASRPGQSNEKLFF.

This chain uses TRBV9 with TRBJ1-5, with 9 positions matching TRBD1. Trimming cost V 3 bases and J 6 bases; bases outside gene matches: 4. Germline CDR1 SGDLS, CDR2 YYNGEE. The CDR3 covers 14 residues. CDR3 loop: CASSAGTGRQPQHF. The DNA for the CDR3 is TGTGCCAGCAGCGCCGGGACAGGGCGTCAGCCCCAGCATTTT.

J is TRBJ1-1 and V is TRBV7-9; TRBD1 matches 9 bases. V was clipped by 5 bases and J by 1 base; unmatched bases: 2. In germline, CDR1 is SEHNR, CDR2 FQNEAQ (reference sequence). The CDR3 length is 14 residues. CDR3 bases: TGTGCCAGCAGCGTGGGACAGGGGAACACTGAAGCTTTCTTT. Its protein is CASSVGQGNTEAFF.

The chain couples TRBV15 to TRBJ2-1; D is possibly TRBD1 (6 bases). CDR1 is LNHNV and CDR2 is YYDKDF in the germline V gene (reference sequence). This CDR3 contains 14 residues. The ends were cut back, 2 bases at V and 4 bases at J, with 9 bases in the middle. CDR3 sequence: CATSRTDRYNEQFF. Here the CDR3 DNA reads TGTGCCACCAGCAGAACCGACAGGTACAATGAGCAGTTCTTC.

This chain connects TRBV6-5 to TRBJ1-1, with TRBD1 matching over 10 bases. Trimming at V came to 8 bases and at J to 7 bases, leaving 4 bases not matched to a gene. The CDR3 extends over 12 amino acids. In germline, CDR1 is MNHEY, CDR2 SVGAGI. In DNA, the CDR3 is TGTGCCAGCCGAGACAGGGGGCTTGAAGCTTTCTTT. Residues: CASRDRGLEAFF.

The genes are TRBV7-9 and TRBJ2-1, with 7 bases lining up with TRBD2. Germline values: CDR1 SEHNR, CDR2 FQNEAQ (reference sequence). The V and J ends lost 11 bases and 10 bases, in that order; junction bases with no gene match: 2. The CDR3 is 9 residues long. CDR3 protein: CARGEEQFF. CDR3 nucleotide sequence: TGTGCCCGGGGGGAGGAGCAGTTCTTC.

The chain uses TRBV5-1 and TRBJ2-1; no clear D gene. The V end was cut by 1 base, the J end by 0 bases, with 8 bases between. This CDR3 is built from 15 residues. Germline V gene sequence: CDR1 SGHRS, CDR2 YFSETQ. Here the CDR3 DNA reads TGCGCCAGCAGCTTGAGTTGGAGCTCCTACAATGAGCAGTTCTTC. Protein product: CASSLSWSSYNEQFF.

The chain has TRBV2 and TRBJ2-3, with D maybe TRBD2 (5 bases). CDR1 and CDR2 from the germline V gene are SNHLY and FYNNEI. The CDR3 loop spans 13 amino acids. Trimming took off 7 bases at V and 4 bases at J, with 12 bases between the two ends. CDR3 in DNA: TGTGCCAGCATGAGGGAGAGGCCAGATACGCAGTATTTT. Its protein is CASMRERPDTQYF.

This clone appeared once. The V gene is TRBV30, the J gene TRBJ2-3; 9 bases map to TRBD2. CDR1 GTSNPN and CDR2 SVGIG come from the germline V gene (reference sequence). The CDR3 sequence is 14 residues long. The V and J ends lost 2 bases and 5 bases, in that order; junction bases with no gene match: 5. As DNA, the CDR3 is TGTGCCTGGAGTCAGCTAGCGGGGAAAGATACGCAGTATTTT. This codes for CAWSQLAGKDTQYF.